The entry below gives a single T cell receptor (beta chain) sequence along with its context. Its target is not known. Produced via immunoSEQ multiplex PCR; TCRdb's table is partial and in-frame only. The sample has about 84,000 clones, approximately 91% seen once. Donors were drawn from the approximately 110-subject validation cohort, separate from the roughly 700-subject first cohort. This sample was included in a study of cytomegalovirus exposure and HLA in healthy donors. Study-wide results and limits: In vitro work confirmed that a few CMV-associated chains recognize CMV antigens.

The source is a man younger than 45 in good health and CMV-seronegative. Sequencing was carried out using PBMCs.

The CDR3 protein is CASSLGGLGETQYF. As DNA, the CDR3 is TGTGCCAGCAGCTTAGGGGGACTAGGGGAGACCCAGTACTTC. The chain links TRBV7-2 to TRBJ2-5, with TRBD2 identical over 8 bases. V dropped 1 base and J dropped 5; count of bases not matched to a gene: 3. The length of the CDR3 is 14 residues. Germline V gene data show CDR1 as SGHTA and CDR2 as FQGNSA.